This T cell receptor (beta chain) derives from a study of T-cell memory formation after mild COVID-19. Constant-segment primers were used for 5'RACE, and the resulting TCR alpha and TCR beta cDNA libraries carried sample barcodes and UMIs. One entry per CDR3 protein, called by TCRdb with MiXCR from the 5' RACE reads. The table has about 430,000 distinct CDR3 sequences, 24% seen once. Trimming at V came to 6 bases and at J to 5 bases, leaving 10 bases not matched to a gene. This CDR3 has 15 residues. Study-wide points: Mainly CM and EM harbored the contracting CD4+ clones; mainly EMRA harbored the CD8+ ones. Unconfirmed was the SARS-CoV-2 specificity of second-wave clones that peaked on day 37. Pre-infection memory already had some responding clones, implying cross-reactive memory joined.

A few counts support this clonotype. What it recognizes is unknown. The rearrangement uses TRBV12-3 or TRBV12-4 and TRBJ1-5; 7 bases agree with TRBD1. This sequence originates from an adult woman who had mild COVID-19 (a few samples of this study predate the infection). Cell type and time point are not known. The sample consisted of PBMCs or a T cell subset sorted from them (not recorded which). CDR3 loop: CASRRGQEYYQPQHF. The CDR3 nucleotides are TGTGCCAGCAGGAGAGGACAGGAATACTATCAGCCCCAGCATTTT.